This TCR beta chain was captured in a study of beta chain features in type 1 diabetes. This clone came up a few times. What it binds is not known. Expressed TCRB transcripts were sequenced because the entire RNA isolate underwent reverse transcription. Sequenced by immunoSEQ multiplex PCR; TCRdb stores in-frame clones only, minus some. The sample includes 300,000 to 450,000 clones, around 10% of them seen just once. The CDR3 runs 13 residues. The germline gives CDR1 MGHDK, CDR2 SYGVNS. Trimming stripped 6 bases from V and 1 base from J, with 9 bases between. Study outcomes and limitations: There was a moderate but significant shortening of TCRB CDR3s in all four CD4+ subsets of Type 1 diabetes patients. cDNA-based sequencing might over-represent cells highly expressing TCR.

Sequenced input: central memory CD4+ T cells from blood. This sequence originates from a young man with type 1 diabetes. V usage is TRBV25-1 and J usage is TRBJ2-5; no definite D call. CDR3 protein: CASRHDFQETQYF. The DNA for the CDR3 is TGTGCCAGCAGGCATGACTTCCAAGAGACCCAGTACTTC. The complete variable domain, with remaining parts taken from reference TRBV25-1 and TRBJ2-5, reads EADIYQTPRYLVIGTGKKITLECSQTMGHDKMYWYQQDPGMELHLIHYSYGVNSTEKGDLSSESTVSRIRTEHFPLTLESARPSHTSQYLCASRHDFQETQYFGPGTRLLVL.